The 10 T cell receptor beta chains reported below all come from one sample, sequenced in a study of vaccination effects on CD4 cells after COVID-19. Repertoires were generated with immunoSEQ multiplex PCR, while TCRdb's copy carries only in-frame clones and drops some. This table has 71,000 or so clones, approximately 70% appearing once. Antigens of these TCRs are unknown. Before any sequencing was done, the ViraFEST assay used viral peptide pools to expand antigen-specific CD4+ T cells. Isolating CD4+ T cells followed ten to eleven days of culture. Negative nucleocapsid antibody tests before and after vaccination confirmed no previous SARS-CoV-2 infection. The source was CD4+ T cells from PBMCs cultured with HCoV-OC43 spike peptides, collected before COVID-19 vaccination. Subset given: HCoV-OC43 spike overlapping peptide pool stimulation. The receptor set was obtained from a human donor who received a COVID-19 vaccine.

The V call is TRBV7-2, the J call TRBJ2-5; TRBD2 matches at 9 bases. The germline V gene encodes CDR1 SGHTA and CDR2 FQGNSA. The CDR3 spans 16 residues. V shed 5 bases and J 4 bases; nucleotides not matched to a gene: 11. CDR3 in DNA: TGTGCCAGCAGCCAGGGGGGGCTAGCGGGGTTAGAGACCCAGTACTTC. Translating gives CASSQGGLAGLETQYF.

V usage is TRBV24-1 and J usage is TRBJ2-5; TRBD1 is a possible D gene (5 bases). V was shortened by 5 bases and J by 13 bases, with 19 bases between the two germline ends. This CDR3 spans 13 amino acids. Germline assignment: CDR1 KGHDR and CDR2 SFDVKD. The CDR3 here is CATSARTGDRRYF. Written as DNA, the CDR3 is TGTGCCACCAGTGCTCGAACAGGAGATCGGCGGTACTTC.

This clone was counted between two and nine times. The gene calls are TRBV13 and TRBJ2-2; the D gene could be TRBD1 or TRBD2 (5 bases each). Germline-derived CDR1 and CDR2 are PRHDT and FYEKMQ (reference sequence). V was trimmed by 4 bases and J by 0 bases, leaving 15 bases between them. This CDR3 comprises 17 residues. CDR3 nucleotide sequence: TGTGCCAGCAGCTATCCAGGGACCTCAGCGAACACCGGGGAGCTGTTTTTT. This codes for CASSYPGTSANTGELFF.

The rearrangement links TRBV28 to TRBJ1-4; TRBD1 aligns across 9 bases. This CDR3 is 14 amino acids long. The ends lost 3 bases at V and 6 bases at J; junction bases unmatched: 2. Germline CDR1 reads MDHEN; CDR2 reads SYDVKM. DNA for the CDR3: TGTGCCAGCAGTTTTAGGACAGGGGATGAAAAACTGTTTTTT. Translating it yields CASSFRTGDEKLFF.

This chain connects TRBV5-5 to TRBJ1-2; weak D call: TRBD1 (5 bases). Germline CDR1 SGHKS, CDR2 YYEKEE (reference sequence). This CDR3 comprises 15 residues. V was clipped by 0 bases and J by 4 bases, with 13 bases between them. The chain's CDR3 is CASSLASGRGYGYTF. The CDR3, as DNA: TGTGCCAGCAGCTTGGCTTCGGGACGGGGCTATGGCTACACCTTC.

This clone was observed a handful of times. CDR3 nucleotide sequence: TGCGCCAGCAGCACAACAGGGACGGGCGGGGAGCTGTTTTTT. The encoded protein is CASSTTGTGGELFF. This chain connects TRBV5-1 to TRBJ2-2, with a weak D call TRBD1 (6 bases). Trimming shortened V by 4 bases and J by 7 bases, and 14 bases separated the two germline ends. Germline V lookup: CDR1 SGHRS, CDR2 YFSETQ. The CDR3 length is 14 residues.

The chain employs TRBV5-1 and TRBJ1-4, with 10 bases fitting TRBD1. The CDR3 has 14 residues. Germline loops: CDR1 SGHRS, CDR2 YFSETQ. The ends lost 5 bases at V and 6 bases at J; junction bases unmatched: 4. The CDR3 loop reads CASRRQGADEKLFF. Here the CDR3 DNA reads TGCGCCAGCAGGCGACAGGGGGCGGATGAAAAACTGTTTTTT.

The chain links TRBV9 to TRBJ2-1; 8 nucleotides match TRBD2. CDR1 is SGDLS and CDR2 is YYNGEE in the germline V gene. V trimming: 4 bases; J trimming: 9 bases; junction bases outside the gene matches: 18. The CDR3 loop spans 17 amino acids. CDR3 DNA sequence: TGTGCCAGCAGCTTCTCGGGACTAGTGAAAGGTAGCGCTGAGCAGTTCTTC. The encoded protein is CASSFSGLVKGSAEQFF.

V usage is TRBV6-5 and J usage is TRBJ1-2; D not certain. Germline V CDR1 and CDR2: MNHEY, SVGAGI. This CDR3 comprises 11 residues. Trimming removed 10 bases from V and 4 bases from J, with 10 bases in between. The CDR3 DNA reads TGTGCCACCTTCGGCAGCTATGGCTACACCTTC. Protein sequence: CATFGSYGYTF.

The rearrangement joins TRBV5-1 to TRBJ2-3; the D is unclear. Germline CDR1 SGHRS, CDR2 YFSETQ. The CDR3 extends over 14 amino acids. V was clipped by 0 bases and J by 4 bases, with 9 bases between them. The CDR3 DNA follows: TGCGCCAGCAGCTTGGACCTGGGGTCAGATACGCAGTATTTT. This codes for CASSLDLGSDTQYF.